This T cell receptor beta chain was sequenced in a study of blood T cell repertoires in COVID-19. Germline V gene sequence: CDR1 LNHDA, CDR2 SQIVND (reference sequence). Trimming stripped 5 bases from V and 7 bases from J, with 14 bases between. The CDR3 length is 14 residues. Method: immunoSEQ multiplex PCR; TCRdb's copy keeps in-frame clones and lacks some. Here the sample spans 96,000 or so clones, about four fifths being singletons. This TCR derives from a man of 80 years or more with COVID-19, enrolled during active disease. The material sequenced was peripheral blood. The chain employs TRBV19 and TRBJ1-4; D not resolved. The CDR3 sequence is CASSPGKIGEKLFF. The CDR3 DNA reads as TGTGCCAGTAGTCCGGGAAAGATTGGTGAAAAACTGTTTTTT.